Listed here are 15 T cell receptor beta chains from one sample, sequenced in a study of read filtering for tumor transcriptome and immune sequencing. From approximately 430 ng of RNA, a library with molecular barcoded alpha/delta and beta/gamma adaptors was made. In TCRdb, the reads were re-called with MiXCR into one record per CDR3 protein. The profile shows around 31,000 distinct CDR3 sequences, approximately 18% of them singletons. The sequenced material came from a population of CD138-negative cells sorted from bone marrow. Receptor source: a donor older than 35 with multiple myeloma.

This clonotype was recorded at least ten times. This rearrangement joins TRBV3-1 to TRBJ2-3, with a possible D match to TRBD2 (5 bases). This CDR3 has 13 residues. CDR1 LGHDT and CDR2 YNNKEL come from the germline V gene (reference sequence). Trimming removed 3 bases at V and 4 bases at J, with 8 bases between. CDR3 sequence reads: CASSHAGSDTQYF. CDR3 bases: TGTGCCAGCAGCCACGCGGGCTCAGATACGCAGTATTTT.

Details on this clonotype: This sequence may be a read error, since a much larger clone differs from it by one base. Here the CDR3 DNA reads TGCGCCAGCAGCCCCGGACCAGCGGGGAGAGAGACCCAGTACTTC. Translation gives CASSPGPAGRETQYF. The chain joins TRBV5-1 to TRBJ2-5; 7 bases are shared with TRBD2. Germline V CDR1 and CDR2: SGHRS, YFSETQ. The CDR3 contains 15 residues. Trimming took 4 bases from V and 4 from J; bases not matched to a gene: 10.

This clonotype was found many times. This chain joins TRBV7-9 and TRBJ1-1, with no clear D. V dropped 5 bases and J dropped 9 bases, with 13 bases sitting between them. Per germline, CDR1 SEHNR and CDR2 FQNEAQ (reference sequence). The CDR3 covers 12 residues. The DNA of the CDR3 is TGTGCCAGCAGCGAGCGGGAGCCGAAAGCTTTCTTT. It yields the protein CASSEREPKAFF.

Ten or more counts support this clonotype. The chain carries TRBV5-4 and TRBJ2-5, with 8 bases lining up with TRBD2. The CDR3 length is 13 residues. Per germline, CDR1 SGHNT and CDR2 YYREEE (reference sequence). The junction had 0 bases not matched to a gene; V was cut back by 0 bases and J by 5 bases. The chain's CDR3 is CASSLASGETQYF. The CDR3 DNA follows: TGTGCCAGCAGCTTGGCTAGCGGGGAGACCCAGTACTTC.

This clonotype was found many times. This chain uses TRBV27 with TRBJ2-7; 10 bases match TRBD1. V lost 8 bases, J lost 5 bases, and 6 bases stayed unmatched. The CDR3 totals 13 residues. CDR1 is MNHEY, CDR2 SMNVEV, per germline (reference sequence). The CDR3 reads CASGDRGWNEQYF. The CDR3 DNA reads TGTGCCAGCGGGGACAGGGGTTGGAACGAGCAGTACTTC.

This clonotype is judged medium-sized. The genes are TRBV28 and TRBJ1-5; D is possibly TRBD1 (6 bases). Germline lookup yields CDR1 MDHEN and CDR2 SYDVKM. Trimming took 3 bases from V and 2 from J, leaving 17 bases between them. The CDR3 is 17 residues long. The CDR3 DNA reads TGTGCCAGCAGTTTGTACGACAGGCCTAGCCGCAATCAGCCCCAGCATTTT. This encodes CASSLYDRPSRNQPQHF. The variable domain in full, completed from reference TRBV28 and TRBJ1-5, reads DVKVTQSSRYLVKRTGEKVFLECVQDMDHENMFWYRQDPGLGLRLIYFSYDVKMKEKGDIPEGYSVSREKKERFSLILESASTNQTSMYLCASSLYDRPSRNQPQHFGDGTRLSIL.

In this sample, this clonotype turned up many times. In DNA form, the CDR3 reads TGTGCCAGCAGCCAGAGCCCTGGAGAGACCCAGTACTTC. Its translation: CASSQSPGETQYF. J is TRBJ2-5 and V is TRBV3-1; D unresolved. The CDR3 runs 13 residues. Germline V gene sequence: CDR1 LGHDT, CDR2 YNNKEL (reference sequence). Between the trimmed V and J ends, which lost 3 bases and 4 bases, there was a span of 9 bases.

This clonotype came up many times. This chain joins TRBV19 and TRBJ2-5; 7 bases agree with TRBD2. The ends lost 6 bases at V and 3 bases at J; junction bases unmatched: 10. The germline V gene has CDR1 LNHDA and CDR2 SQIVND (reference sequence). The CDR3 has 15 amino acids. CDR3 DNA: TGTGCCAGTAGCCACTCTAGCGGAAAGAAAGAGACCCAGTACTTC. Translating it yields CASSHSSGKKETQYF.

Points on this clonotype: A clone one base away is much larger, so this may be a read error. The conserved closing phenylalanine or tryptophan is absent in this CDR3, likely reflecting a read error. The chain joins TRBV5-6 to TRBJ2-7; no definite D call. The ends were cut back, 5 bases at V and 5 bases at J, with 14 bases in the middle. CDR1 is SGHDT and CDR2 is YYEEEE in the germline V gene. The CDR3 extends over 13 amino acids. The CDR3 coding sequence is TGTGCCAGCAGTCCGACCCTGTGGAACGAGCAGTACTAC. It yields the protein CASSPTLWNEQYY.

This clonotype has just a few counts. A much larger clonotype is one base distant, so this may be a read error. The V and J genes are TRBV4-1 and TRBJ1-4, with a tentative D call TRBD1 (5 bases). This CDR3 spans 15 amino acids. Germline V gene sequence: CDR1 MGHRA, CDR2 YSYEKL. CDR3 nucleotides: TGCGCCGGCAGCCAAGCAGAAGGGGTGAGGGAAAAACTGTTTTTT. This encodes CAGSQAEGVREKLFF.

This clonotype was seen repeatedly, ten times or more. The chain links TRBV5-1 to TRBJ1-1; no firm D call. Germline assignment: CDR1 SGHRS and CDR2 YFSETQ. Trimming removed 4 bases at V and 3 bases at J, with 10 bases between. There are 13 residues in the CDR3. This CDR3 is CASSRLGYTEAFF. DNA for the CDR3: TGCGCCAGCAGCCGGCTGGGATACACTGAAGCTTTCTTT.

This clonotype was seen many times. The chain combines TRBV14 with TRBJ1-4; D is unresolved. CDR3 length: 14 amino acids. The germline V and J ends were trimmed by 1 base and 7 bases, with 10 bases remaining between them. Germline assignment: CDR1 SGHDN and CDR2 FVKESK. The CDR3 region has the DNA TGTGCCAGCAGCCAAGTTACCGGTACTGAAAAACTGTTTTTT. This encodes CASSQVTGTEKLFF. The full variable domain, completed using reference TRBV14 and TRBJ1-4, is EAGVTQFPSHSVIEKGQTVTLRCDPISGHDNLYWYRRVMGKEIKFLLHFVKESKQDESGMPNNRFLAERTGGTYSTLKVQPAELEDSGVYFCASSQVTGTEKLFFGSGTQLSVL.

V and J are TRBV5-4 and TRBJ2-1, with D possibly being TRBD1 (5 bases). Germline V CDR1 and CDR2: SGHNT, YYREEE (reference sequence). The CDR3 has 12 amino acids. Trimming took off 9 bases at V and 6 bases at J, with 13 bases between the two ends. CDR3 amino acids: CAIRDPGNEQFF. The CDR3 coding sequence is TGTGCCATCAGGGATCCGGGCAATGAGCAGTTCTTC. Drawing the rest from reference TRBV5-4 and TRBJ2-1, the complete variable domain is ETGVTQSPTHLIKTRGQQVTLRCSSQSGHNTVSWYQQALGQGPQFIFQYYREEENGRGNFPPRFSGLQFPNYSSELNVNALELDDSALYLCAIRDPGNEQFFGPGTRLTVL.

This clonotype is classed as medium-sized. The gene calls are TRBV28 and TRBJ2-1; 10 bases fit TRBD2. Germline V CDR1 and CDR2: MDHEN, SYDVKM. This CDR3 is built from 15 residues. With V trimmed by 9 bases and J by 7 bases, 12 bases remained unmatched. The CDR3 reads CASKSGGAEWNEQFF. CDR3 bases: TGTGCCAGTAAAAGCGGGGGGGCGGAGTGGAATGAGCAGTTCTTC.

Concerning this clonotype: A much larger clone lies one base from this, so it may be a read error. No conserved phenylalanine or tryptophan ends this CDR3, so it is likely a read error. This chain links TRBV11-3 with TRBJ2-7; 9 bases match TRBD2. The CDR3 covers 16 residues. Germline V CDR1 and CDR2: SGHNT, YENEEA. Losses at the gene ends were 1 base for V and 0 bases for J; bases not matched to a gene: 4. Written as DNA, the CDR3 is TGTGCCAGCAGCTTAGGAGTGACTAGCGGCTCCTACGAGCAGTACTTA. This translates into CASSLGVTSGSYEQYL.